The 8 T cell receptor beta chains presented below share a single source sample, sequenced in a study of blood T cells in healthy people across ages. The authors ran a second PCR of about 7 to 12 cycles using a sample-barcoded 5' primer and a J-beta primer mix. MiXCR was run by TCRdb on the 5' RACE reads, yielding one entry per CDR3 protein. This table holds roughly 1,500,000 distinct CDR3 sequences, 42% found once. The sample taken for sequencing was blood. These receptor sequences come from a woman aged 18-35 years in good health.

The sample holds a few counts of this clonotype. The chain recombines TRBV25-1 with TRBJ2-1, with 12 bases lining up with TRBD2. CDR1 MGHDK and CDR2 SYGVNS come from the germline V gene. V dropped 2 bases and J dropped 6; count of bases not matched to a gene: 5. The CDR3 is made up of 16 amino acids. CDR3 in amino acids: CASSETGLAGSNEQFF. The CDR3 DNA follows: TGTGCCAGCAGTGAAACCGGACTAGCGGGAAGCAATGAGCAGTTCTTC.

The sample holds a few counts of this clonotype. The rearrangement uses TRBV29-1 and TRBJ1-1; D not certain. CDR1 is SQVTM, CDR2 ANQGSEA, per germline. CDR3 size: 10 residues. V dropped 6 bases and J dropped 3 bases, with 5 bases sitting between them. CDR3 nucleotide sequence: TGCAGCGTGTCCTACACTGAAGCTTTCTTT. Its protein product is CSVSYTEAFF.

CDR3 sequence reads: CSAPRRGQGGDGYTF. In DNA form, the CDR3 reads TGCAGTGCCCCCCGTCGGGGACAGGGCGGGGATGGCTACACCTTC. This chain uses TRBV20-1 with TRBJ1-2; TRBD1 agrees at 9 bases. The trim removed 6 bases at V and 6 bases at J, leaving 14 bases unmatched. Germline CDR1 and CDR2: DFQATT and SNEGSKA (reference sequence). The CDR3 has 15 residues.

The chain uses TRBV5-1 and TRBJ1-2; D call uncertain. The CDR3 consists of 13 residues. V was shortened by 0 bases and J by 7 bases, with 10 bases between the two germline ends. Germline V gene lookup returns CDR1 SGHRS and CDR2 YFSETQ. CDR3 region: CASSLGPAAGYTF. The CDR3 DNA reads as TGCGCCAGCAGCTTGGGGCCAGCGGCTGGCTACACCTTC. Supplemented by reference TRBV5-1 and TRBJ1-2, the full variable domain reads KAGVTQTPRYLIKTRGQQVTLSCSPISGHRSVSWYQQTPGQGLQFLFEYFSETQRNKGNFPGRFSGRQFSNSRSEMNVSTLELGDSALYLCASSLGPAAGYTFGSGTRLTVV.

This sequence joins TRBV30 and TRBJ2-1; 7 bases align to TRBD1. This CDR3 is built from 14 residues. In germline, CDR1 is GTSNPN, CDR2 SVGIG (reference sequence). Losses at the gene ends were 5 bases for V and 6 bases for J; bases not matched to a gene: 10. CDR3 DNA sequence: TGTGCCTGGTCCGATGGACAGGCCTTCAATGAGCAGTTCTTC. Amino acids: CAWSDGQAFNEQFF.

V and J are TRBV5-5 and TRBJ2-7; weak D call: TRBD1 (6 bases). This CDR3 spans 11 amino acids. V was cut by 4 bases and J by 5 bases, with 7 bases left in between. The germline V gene has CDR1 SGHKS and CDR2 YYEKEE (reference sequence). The CDR3 DNA reads TGTGCCAGCAGCAACAGGGACGAGCAGTACTTC. It yields the protein CASSNRDEQYF.

This chain joins TRBV9 and TRBJ2-1; 15 nucleotides agree with TRBD2. Germline assignment: CDR1 SGDLS and CDR2 YYNGEE. This CDR3 has 15 residues. The J segment lost 9 bases and the V segment lost 4 bases, leaving 5 bases of the junction unmatched. The CDR3 DNA reads TGTGCCAGCAGCCCCGGACTAGCGGGAGGGGTTGAGCAGTTCTTC. Its translation is CASSPGLAGGVEQFF.

The rearrangement uses TRBV20-1 and TRBJ2-3; possibly TRBD2 for D (6 bases). This CDR3 is 18 amino acids long. The V end was cut by 6 bases, the J end by 6 bases, with 31 bases between. Germline CDR1 and CDR2: DFQATT and SNEGSKA (reference sequence). For the CDR3, the DNA is TGCAGTGCGGTCGGATTATCGGGGGACTCCCAAAAGGCGGATACGCAGTATTTT. It translates to CSAVGLSGDSQKADTQYF.